In this sample, the clone carrying this TCR beta chain turned up a few times. No antigen is known for it. Culturing for more than eight days preceded CD4+ T cell isolation. Everyone in the study got two shots of either the BNT162b2 or mRNA-1273 vaccine. Among the vaccine recipients, none had a prior SARS-CoV-2 infection, and nucleocapsid antibodies were negative. It was on days 3 and 7 that half the medium was replaced with IL-2 medium. Trimming took off 4 bases at V and 1 base at J, with 8 bases between the two ends. This CDR3 spans 14 amino acids. In germline, CDR1 is LGHNA, CDR2 YNFKEQ. Libraries were prepared by immunoSEQ multiplex PCR; TCRdb keeps only in-frame clonotypes and omits some of them. The repertoire holds about 73,000 clones, with roughly 73% as singletons. This sample was taken from a study of vaccination effects on CD4 cells after COVID-19. Whole-study context: Under the ViraFEST assay, PBMC were stimulated with viral peptide pools so that antigen-specific CD4+ T cells expanded. Sequencing was performed afterwards. After the second dose, samples were taken at median day 72.

The TCR comes from a human donor who received a COVID-19 vaccine. The chain employs TRBV4-2 and TRBJ1-5; no reliable D call. Specimen: CD4+ T cells from PBMCs cultured without peptide, collected after COVID-19 vaccination. CDR3 amino acids: CASSPPESNQPQHF. DNA for the CDR3: TGTGCCAGCAGCCCCCCTGAGAGCAATCAGCCCCAGCATTTT.